The 19 T cell receptor beta chains presented below share a single source sample, sequenced in a study of OX40 agonist ivuxolimab in advanced cancers. The assay was immunoSEQ multiplex PCR, and TCRdb's table has in-frame clones only and misses some. The sample lists about 57,000 clones; 75% to 85% were seen once. Sample: CD4+ or CD8+ T cells sorted from blood, taken in a trial of the OX40 agonist ivuxolimab. The receptors were gathered from an adult with an advanced solid tumor such as melanoma, head and neck, liver or kidney cancer.

The chain couples TRBV28 to TRBJ2-5, with 12 nucleotides matching TRBD2. The J call is doubtful: the DNA matches TRBJ2-7 better. From germline, CDR1 is MDHEN and CDR2 SYDVKM. The CDR3 runs to 17 residues. CDR3 sequence reads: CASRPTSGSFTPYEQYF. The CDR3 bases are TGTGCCAGCAGACCGACTAGCGGGAGTTTCACCCCCTACGAGCAGTACTTC.

This chain uses TRBV5-4 with TRBJ2-1, with 7 nucleotides matching TRBD2. The trim removed 0 bases at V and 7 bases at J, leaving 10 bases unmatched. Per germline, CDR1 SGHNT and CDR2 YYREEE (reference sequence). CDR3 length: 16 amino acids. The DNA for the CDR3 is TGTGCCAGCAGCTTGGTTGGGGGTACTAGCGTGAATGAGCAGTTCTTC. Translating gives CASSLVGGTSVNEQFF.

The J gene is TRBJ2-3, the V gene TRBV19; 8 bases agree with TRBD2. The CDR3 covers 17 residues. V trimming: 4 bases; J trimming: 3 bases; junction bases outside the gene matches: 12. Germline CDR1 is LNHDA and CDR2 is SQIVND (reference sequence). CDR3 in DNA: TGTGCCAGTAGTAATCCTCGCCTAGCGGGCACGACAGATACGCAGTATTTT. This encodes CASSNPRLAGTTDTQYF.

The J gene is TRBJ1-1, the V gene TRBV18; possible D gene TRBD1, 5 bases. The ends were cut back, 1 base at V and 4 bases at J, with 13 bases in the middle. Germline CDR1 is KGHSH and CDR2 is LQKENI. CDR3 length: 15 amino acids. The CDR3 DNA reads as TGTGCCAGCTCACCACAAGGAGGCAGGGTCACTGAAGCTTTCTTT. Protein: CASSPQGGRVTEAFF.

This clone was detected once. The rearrangement links TRBV7-3 to TRBJ1-1; TRBD1 agrees at 7 bases. Germline values: CDR1 SGHTA, CDR2 FQGTGA. The CDR3 contains 15 residues. Germline trimming cut 5 bases from V and 5 bases from J; bases unmatched to any gene: 11. This CDR3 is CASSLSGGTGTEAFF. CDR3 in DNA: TGTGCCAGCAGCCTTTCAGGGGGGACGGGAACTGAAGCTTTCTTT.

V is TRBV28 and J is TRBJ1-3, with D maybe TRBD1 (5 bases). This CDR3 has 14 residues. V lost 9 bases, J lost 5 bases, and 17 bases lay in between. The V gene's germline CDR1 is MDHEN and CDR2 SYDVKM. CDR3 nucleotides: TGTGCCAGTACTATTCCGGGACGCAGAAACACCATATATTTT. Its protein is CASTIPGRRNTIYF.

This sequence joins TRBV5-1 and TRBJ2-7; TRBD2 matches 14 bases. There are 16 residues in the CDR3. The germline V gene has CDR1 SGHRS and CDR2 YFSETQ. Trimming removed 2 bases from V and 4 bases from J; junction bases left unmatched: 5. CDR3 coding DNA: TGCGCCAGCAGCTTAGGACTAGCGGGAGGCTTTTACGAGCAGTACTTC. Its translation: CASSLGLAGGFYEQYF.

The chain is built from TRBV6-1 and TRBJ1-2; D possibly corresponds to TRBD1 (6 bases). The CDR3 totals 13 residues. The V end was cut by 10 bases, the J end by 8 bases, with 20 bases between. The germline V gene has CDR1 MNHNS and CDR2 SASEGT. The CDR3 here is CATEKTGSGGYTF. The DNA for the CDR3 is TGTGCCACCGAGAAAACAGGGTCCGGCGGCTACACCTTC.

This clone turned up a few times. The rearrangement uses TRBV7-9 and TRBJ2-7; perhaps TRBD1 as D (5 bases). From germline, CDR1 is SEHNR and CDR2 FQNEAQ (reference sequence). The CDR3 consists of 14 residues. The V and J ends lost 1 base and 3 bases respectively, with 10 bases between them. The CDR3 here is CASSLVGRDYEQYF. As DNA, the CDR3 is TGTGCCAGCAGCTTAGTCGGCAGGGACTACGAGCAGTACTTC. Full variable domain (missing parts from reference TRBV7-9 and TRBJ2-7): DTGVSQNPRHKITKRGQNVTFRCDPISEHNRLYWYRQTLGQGPEFLTYFQNEAQLEKSRLLSDRFSAERPKGSFSTLEIQRTEQGDSAMYLCASSLVGRDYEQYFGPGTRLTVT.

The rearrangement uses TRBV30 and TRBJ2-7; D gene unclear. The germline V gene encodes CDR1 GTSNPN and CDR2 SVGIG (reference sequence). Trimming removed 1 base at V and 3 bases at J, with 13 bases between. There are 14 residues in the CDR3. CDR3 sequence (DNA): TGTGCCTGGAGTGGGACCGGACGGCTCTACGAGCAGTACTTC. Its translation is CAWSGTGRLYEQYF.

The gene calls are TRBV5-4 and TRBJ2-2; 7 nucleotides match TRBD1. The CDR3 runs 15 residues. V shed 4 bases and J 3 bases; nucleotides not matched to a gene: 6. CDR1 is SGHNT and CDR2 is YYREEE in the germline V gene (reference sequence). CDR3 coding DNA: TGTGCCAGCAGCAGGTCCGGGACAGACACCGGGGAGCTGTTTTTT. Translated: CASSRSGTDTGELFF.

This clone was seen once. The V call is TRBV7-3, the J call TRBJ1-5; D perhaps matches TRBD1 (6 bases). The germline V gene has CDR1 SGHTA and CDR2 FQGTGA. This CDR3 has 13 amino acids. Trimming took 3 bases from V and 8 from J, leaving 11 bases between them. CDR3 in DNA: TGTGCCAGCAGCTTGAGGGGGGTCAAGCCCCAGCATTTT. Translated: CASSLRGVKPQHF.

V and J are TRBV5-1 and TRBJ1-1, with D tentatively TRBD1 (6 bases). CDR1 is SGHRS and CDR2 is YFSETQ in the germline V gene. Trimming stripped 3 bases from V and 4 bases from J, with 13 bases between. The CDR3 contains 14 residues. The CDR3: CASSSTGVSTEAFF. CDR3 bases: TGCGCCAGCAGCTCGACAGGCGTTAGCACTGAAGCTTTCTTT.

The chain uses TRBV30 and TRBJ1-4, with D possibly matching TRBD1 (6 bases). CDR1 is GTSNPN and CDR2 is SVGIG in the germline V gene (reference sequence). Trimming stripped 1 base from V and 8 bases from J, with 17 bases between. The CDR3 is made up of 15 amino acids. CDR3 sequence: CAWSDPGVGSEKLFF. CDR3 sequence (DNA): TGTGCCTGGAGTGATCCAGGGGTCGGAAGCGAAAAACTGTTTTTT. The full variable domain, completed using reference TRBV30 and TRBJ1-4, is SQTIHQWPATLVQPVGSPLSLECTVEGTSNPNLYWYRQAAGRGLQLLFYSVGIGQISSEVPQNLSASRPQDRQFILSSKKLLLSDSGFYLCAWSDPGVGSEKLFFGSGTQLSVL.

The V and J genes are TRBV29-1 and TRBJ2-5; either TRBD1 or TRBD2 may supply D (6 bases each). CDR1 and CDR2 from the germline V gene are SQVTM and ANQGSEA. This CDR3 has 13 amino acids. Trimming removed 5 bases from V and 4 bases from J, with 14 bases in between. CDR3: CSVTPEGGETQYF. Written as DNA, the CDR3 is TGCAGCGTTACTCCCGAGGGGGGAGAGACCCAGTACTTC.

The chain combines TRBV18 with TRBJ1-1, with 9 nucleotides matching TRBD1. In germline, CDR1 is KGHSH, CDR2 LQKENI. The J segment lost 4 bases and the V segment lost 3 bases, leaving 12 bases of the junction unmatched. The CDR3 contains 17 residues. The CDR3 nucleotides are TGTGCCAGCTCACCTTCGGCGGACAGGGGTATCGGCACTGAAGCTTTCTTT. This codes for CASSPSADRGIGTEAFF.

V and J are TRBV7-9 and TRBJ2-3; 12 bases agree with TRBD2. CDR1 is SEHNR and CDR2 is FQNEAQ in the germline V gene (reference sequence). The J segment lost 6 bases and the V segment lost 1 base, leaving 11 bases of the junction unmatched. CDR3 length equals 18 residues. The CDR3 sequence: CASSLGALLAGGGDTQYF. The CDR3 DNA follows: TGTGCCAGCAGCTTAGGGGCCCTCCTAGCGGGAGGGGGGGATACGCAGTATTTT.

The rearrangement links TRBV6-4 to TRBJ2-3; 11 nucleotides align to TRBD2. Germline loops: CDR1 MRHNA, CDR2 SNTAGT. V shed 2 bases, J shed 0 bases, and the junction held 1 base outside the gene matches. There are 16 residues in the CDR3. CDR3 coding DNA: TGTGCCAGCAGTGACCGGACTAGCGGGAGCACAGATACGCAGTATTTT. Its protein product is CASSDRTSGSTDTQYF.

The rearrangement links TRBV27 to TRBJ2-2; 8 bases align to TRBD2. The junction had 9 bases not matched to a gene; V was cut back by 5 bases and J by 1 base. This CDR3 has 17 amino acids. Germline-derived CDR1 and CDR2 are MNHEY and SMNVEV (reference sequence). CDR3 in DNA: TGTGCCAGCAGTCTCTATAGCGGGATAGGGAACACCGGGGAGCTGTTTTTT. Amino acids: CASSLYSGIGNTGELFF.